These 9 T cell receptor beta chains came from one sample sequenced in a study of blood T cell repertoires in COVID-19. Profiled with immunoSEQ multiplex PCR; TCRdb holds only in-frame clones, not every one. The sample lists more than 95,000 clones, around 86% occurring once. Sequenced material: peripheral blood. Receptor source: a man aged 55 to 70 with acute or convalescent COVID-19.

In its sample, this clone was seen a few times. The chain links TRBV28 to TRBJ1-1, with D unclear. Germline CDR1 MDHEN, CDR2 SYDVKM. The CDR3 sequence is 11 residues long. V shed 2 bases and J shed 8 bases, with 6 bases lying between them. The CDR3 DNA follows: TGTGCCAGCAGTTTAGCAGGAGAAGCTTTCTTT. Residues: CASSLAGEAFF.

J is TRBJ2-2 and V is TRBV19; tentative D call: TRBD1 (6 bases). V was clipped by 3 bases and J by 7 bases, with 6 bases between them. Germline assignment: CDR1 LNHDA and CDR2 SQIVND (reference sequence). The CDR3 runs 12 residues. The CDR3 sequence: CASSIRGGELFF. The CDR3 coding sequence is TGTGCCAGTAGTATCAGGGGCGGGGAGCTGTTTTTT.

J is TRBJ1-6 and V is TRBV30; 10 bases fit TRBD1. CDR1 and CDR2 from the germline V gene are GTSNPN and SVGIG (reference sequence). This CDR3 has 14 amino acids. V lost 2 bases to trimming and J lost 12 bases; unmatched junction nucleotides: 7. The CDR3 nucleotides are TGTGCCTGGAGTATGACAGGGGGCGGTCGACCCCTCCACTTT. This sequence encodes CAWSMTGGGRPLHF. The variable domain in full, completed from reference TRBV30 and TRBJ1-6, reads SQTIHQWPATLVQPVGSPLSLECTVEGTSNPNLYWYRQAAGRGLQLLFYSVGIGQISSEVPQNLSASRPQDRQFILSSKKLLLSDSGFYLCAWSMTGGGRPLHFGNGTRLTVT.

V gene TRBV3-1 (or the pseudogene TRBV3-2) combines with J gene TRBJ1-1; D gene uncertain. Germline V gene lookup returns CDR1 LGHDT and CDR2 YNNKEL (reference sequence). The CDR3 contains 14 residues. V lost 4 bases, J lost 4 bases, and 13 bases lay in between. CDR3 coding DNA: TGTGCCAGCAGCCCACCAGGTTTGGGCACTGAAGCTTTCTTT. Translating it yields CASSPPGLGTEAFF.

This chain uses TRBV2 with TRBJ1-6; 9 bases fit TRBD1. This CDR3 has 14 amino acids. Germline CDR1 SNHLY, CDR2 FYNNEI. Trimming took 5 bases from V and 8 from J; bases not matched to a gene: 4. CDR3 amino acids: CASSPDRGDSPLHF. CDR3 bases: TGTGCCAGCAGTCCGGACAGGGGTGATTCACCCCTCCACTTT. The full variable domain, rest sourced from reference TRBV2 and TRBJ1-6, is EPEVTQTPSHQVTQMGQEVILRCVPISNHLYFYWYRQILGQKVEFLVSFYNNEISEKSEIFDDQFSVERPDGSNFTLKIRSTKLEDSAMYFCASSPDRGDSPLHFGNGTRLTVT.

J is TRBJ1-4 and V is TRBV9; D perhaps matches TRBD1 (5 bases). The CDR3 loop spans 13 amino acids. From germline, CDR1 is SGDLS and CDR2 YYNGEE. Trimming shortened V by 4 bases and J by 8 bases, and 12 bases separated the two germline ends. CDR3 coding DNA: TGTGCCAGCAGCCCCCACCGGGGGGAAAAACTGTTTTTT. It translates to CASSPHRGEKLFF.

The chain employs TRBV7-8 and TRBJ1-4; 8 bases are shared with TRBD1. Germline-derived CDR1 and CDR2 are SGHVS and FQNEAQ. After removal of 1 base from V and 6 bases from J, the junction contained 7 bases not matched to a gene. This CDR3 has 16 residues. The CDR3 DNA follows: TGTGCCAGCAGCTTAGGAGTGGGGACAGGCGATGAAAAACTGTTTTTT. Translating gives CASSLGVGTGDEKLFF.

In its sample, this clone was seen a few times. This chain uses TRBV7-3 with TRBJ2-7; TRBD1 matches 10 bases. This CDR3 is built from 14 residues. V lost 4 bases, J lost 5 bases, and 5 bases stayed unmatched. Per the germline V gene, CDR1 is SGHTA and CDR2 is FQGTGA. CDR3 sequence reads: CASSSTGGKDEQYF. The CDR3 bases are TGTGCCAGCAGCTCGACAGGGGGCAAGGACGAGCAGTACTTC.

The chain joins TRBV11-2 to TRBJ2-2; D call uncertain. V lost 5 bases and J lost 3, with 7 bases in between. The CDR3 covers 13 residues. In germline, CDR1 is SGHAT, CDR2 FQNNGV. The CDR3 DNA follows: TGTGCCAGCAGCCCCCCTCACACCGGGGAGCTGTTTTTT. The encoded protein is CASSPPHTGELFF.